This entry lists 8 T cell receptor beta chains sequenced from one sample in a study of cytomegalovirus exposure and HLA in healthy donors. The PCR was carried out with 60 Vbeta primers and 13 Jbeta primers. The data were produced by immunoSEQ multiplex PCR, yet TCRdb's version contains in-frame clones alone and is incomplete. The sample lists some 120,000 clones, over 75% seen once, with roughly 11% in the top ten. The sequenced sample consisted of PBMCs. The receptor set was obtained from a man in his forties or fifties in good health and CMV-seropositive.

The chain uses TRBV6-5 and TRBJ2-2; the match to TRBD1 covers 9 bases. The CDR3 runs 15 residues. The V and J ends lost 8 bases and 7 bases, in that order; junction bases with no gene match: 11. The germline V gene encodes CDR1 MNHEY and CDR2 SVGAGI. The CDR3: CASCRGQGFNGELFF. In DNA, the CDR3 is TGTGCCAGCTGTAGGGGACAGGGATTCAACGGGGAGCTGTTTTTT.

The CDR3 DNA sequence: TGTGCCAGCAGCTTGGGCAGGGGTGATGAAAAACTGTTTTTT. It is translated as CASSLGRGDEKLFF. The genes are TRBV5-6 and TRBJ1-4; D possibly corresponds to TRBD1 (6 bases). Trimming pared 0 bases from V and 6 bases from J, leaving 9 bases between. Per the germline V gene, CDR1 is SGHDT and CDR2 is YYEEEE. The CDR3 has 14 residues.

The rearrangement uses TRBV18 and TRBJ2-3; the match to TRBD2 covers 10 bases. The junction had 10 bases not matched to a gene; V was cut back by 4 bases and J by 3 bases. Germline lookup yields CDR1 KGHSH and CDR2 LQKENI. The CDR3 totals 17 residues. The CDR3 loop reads CASSRRAGGRGTDTQYF. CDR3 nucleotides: TGTGCCAGCTCACGGAGAGCGGGGGGGCGAGGGACAGATACGCAGTATTTT.

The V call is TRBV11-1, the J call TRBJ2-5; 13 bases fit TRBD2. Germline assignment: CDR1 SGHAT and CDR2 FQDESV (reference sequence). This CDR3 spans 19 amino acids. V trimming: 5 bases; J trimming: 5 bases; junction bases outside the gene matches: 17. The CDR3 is CASSQLAGGLYLHGETQYF. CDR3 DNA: TGTGCCAGCAGCCAACTAGCGGGGGGGCTCTATCTTCACGGCGAGACCCAGTACTTC.

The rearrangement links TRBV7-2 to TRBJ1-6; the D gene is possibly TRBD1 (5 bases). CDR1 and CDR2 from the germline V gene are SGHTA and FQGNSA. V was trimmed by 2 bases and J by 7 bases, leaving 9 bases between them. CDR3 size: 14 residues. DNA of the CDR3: TGTGCCAGCAGCTTATTCCCAGGGAATTCACCCCTCCACTTT. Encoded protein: CASSLFPGNSPLHF.

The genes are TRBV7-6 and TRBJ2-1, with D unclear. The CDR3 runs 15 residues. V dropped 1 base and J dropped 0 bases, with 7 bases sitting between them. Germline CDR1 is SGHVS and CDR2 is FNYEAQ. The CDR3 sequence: CASSLEATSYNEQFF. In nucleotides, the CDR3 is TGTGCCAGCAGCTTAGAAGCGACCTCCTACAATGAGCAGTTCTTC.

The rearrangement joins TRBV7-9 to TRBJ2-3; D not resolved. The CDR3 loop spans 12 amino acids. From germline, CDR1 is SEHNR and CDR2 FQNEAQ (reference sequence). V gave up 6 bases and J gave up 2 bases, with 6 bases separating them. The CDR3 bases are TGTGCCAGCAGGAGTTTCACAGATACGCAGTATTTT. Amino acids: CASRSFTDTQYF.

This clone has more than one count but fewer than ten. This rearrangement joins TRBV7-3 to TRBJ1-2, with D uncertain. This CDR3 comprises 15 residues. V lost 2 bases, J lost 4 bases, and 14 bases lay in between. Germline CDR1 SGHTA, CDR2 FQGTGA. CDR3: CASSLERGVGYGYTF. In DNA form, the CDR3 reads TGTGCCAGCAGCTTAGAGCGGGGAGTTGGCTATGGCTACACCTTC.